Detailed here is one T cell receptor (beta chain). It lacks a known antigen. There are no base qualities to consult, and no much larger clone falls within one base. The data originate from a study of cytomegalovirus exposure and HLA in healthy donors (dated by TCRdb to between 2016 and 2019). About the study as a whole: An earlier analysis of approximately 640 of the donors reported approximately 270 Gb of sequence data and some 120 million unique TCR beta sequences from 150 million to 200 million T cells. An early release that covered some 630 HLA-typed donors contained about 290 gigabases of sequencing data and tens of millions of unique TCR sequences. Of the 300 to 400 genotyped donors, about 84% fell in the genetic ancestry cluster associated with self-reported Caucasian donors. The aim of the study was to test whether cataloging public T cell receptors could identify signatures of past pathogen exposure. The T cell repertoires of 666 subjects were profiled by immunosequencing and related to cytomegalovirus serostatus. A separate validation cohort of approximately 120 different subjects was used in addition to the roughly 670-subject first cohort. To predict cytomegalovirus infection status, the study combined high-throughput TCR immunosequencing, statistical association of individual TCRs with disease status, and machine learning. A later analysis re-examined previously published TCR beta repertoires from over 500 donors and added high-resolution HLA genotyping to investigate patterns of TCR occurrence. The later analysis used no new phenotypic data to find candidate immune exposures, relying instead on TCR beta sequences and their occurrence across donors. An earlier analysis of some 500 of the donors applied high-throughput TCR beta sequencing to assess whether each TCR beta V gene segment acted as functional or pseudogenic. Donor age, sex, ethnicity and CMV serostatus were compiled together with the repertoire data. A later genetic analysis used genome-wide SNP genotypes for about 65% of the roughly 700 donors, treating that subset as a discovery cohort. Every discovery cohort repertoire had been produced on one sequencing platform. HLA typing included class I and class II loci at four-digit resolution. Typing coverage differed by locus: A, B, C, DRB1 and DQB1 were typed in about 620-640 donors, DQA1 in 522, DPA1 in around 610, and DPB1 in approximately 450. Roughly five DR-DQ haplotypes were handled as single units for association and clustering because linkage in the cohort was strong. Among a few hundred genotyped donors of the cohort, an average of about 240,000 unique TCR beta nucleotide sequences were sequenced per donor, roughly 18% of them non-productive. Summary of the overall study and its limitations: In vitro tests confirmed that a few of the cytomegalovirus-associated TCR beta chains recognize cytomegalovirus antigens. Only TCR beta chains were sequenced in this cohort, and the absence of alpha or paired-chain data limited detectable features. About 15 rarely observed V segments, including chromosome 9 orphons, were excluded from the earlier analysis of about 610 of the donors because counts were too low. Broadly in line with IMGT annotations, most TCR beta V segments showed up in productive rearrangements about 90% or about 30% of the time in an earlier analysis of several hundred of the donors. When HLA alleles, especially DR and DQ, strongly co-occurred, TCR associations were difficult to assign to individual alleles. CMV serostatus was the only immune exposure information available for the cohort. Roughly uniform sequencing depth across donors was assumed in presence/absence analyses, although this assumption may not hold. A further reported finding was that TCR beta sequences accurately predicted the HLA-A and HLA-B alleles for most subjects in the first cohort. According to a later analysis, most CMV-associated TCR beta chains appeared to be HLA-restricted, and the HLA associations seemed to be driven largely by CMV exposure. At a false discovery rate of 0.05, a later analysis linked under 20,000 TCR beta sequences to specific HLA alleles. A later genetic analysis associated a missense DCLRE1C variant with V-gene and J-gene trimming of TCR beta chains, and an independent cohort replicated the association. Several of the top co-occurrence clusters appeared to be linked to parvovirus B19, influenza, CMV and Epstein-Barr virus, according to a later analysis. In a later analysis, TCR association rates were found to vary across HLA loci, with the most associated TCRs seen for DRB1 alleles and the fewest for HLA-C alleles. A later genetic analysis reported fewer N-insertions in productive TCRs among donors in an Asian-associated ancestry cluster than the approximately 670-donor mean. A cluster of highly shared sequence variants was judged likely to represent a technical artifact of the sequencing pipeline. In a later analysis, HLA-associated TCR beta chains showed more clonal expansion and lower generation probabilities than non-associated chains that were equally common. Correlated functional status among segregating V segments might be attributable to linkage disequilibrium, but an unknown experimental factor could not be ruled out. In both the original and validation cohorts, the classifier was reported to diagnose cytomegalovirus status with high specificity and sensitivity. Some IMGT-functional V segments, including TRBV6-2 and TRBV6-3, could not be distinguished by the 87-base-pair reads and were therefore excluded. HLA typing was unavailable for some donors at each locus, so association tests used only the typed subset. The study gave a list of about 170 TCR beta chains associated with cytomegalovirus. It was suggested by the authors that the approach could potentially be generalized to other disease states and immunological phenotypes. While some public TCRs were present in many individuals, most TCR sequences turned up only very rarely across donors.

Libraries were prepared through the immunoSEQ multiplex PCR assay. For the multiplex PCR, a mixture combining 60 forward primers for TCR Vbeta segments and 13 reverse primers for TCR Jbeta segments was used. The CDR3 region of rearranged TCR beta genes was amplified from genomic DNA with a multiplex PCR assay. The amplified TCR beta libraries were sequenced on the Illumina HiSeq System as 87-base-pair reads. From the authors' description of their analysis: Across the 500 to 700 repertoires, a later analysis counted 80 million or so unique TCR beta chains, around 11 million of which were shared by at least two donors. A nearest-neighbor algorithm error-corrected the raw reads and collapsed the reads into unique sequences, merging closely related sequences to remove PCR and sequencing errors. To assign V, D and J gene segments, CDR3 sequences were aligned to IMGT reference sequences. For a sequence to be retained, a match of at least six nucleotides to both a V gene segment and a J gene segment was required. Rearrangements were classified as productive when the CDR3 lacked stop codons and remained in frame with V and J, and all other rearrangements were classified as non-productive. CDR3 was defined according to IMGT convention as the region running from the second conserved V-encoded cysteine to the conserved J-encoded phenylalanine. The earlier analysis of about 590 of the donors excluded sequences that lacked an unambiguous match to a single V gene segment. An earlier analysis of a few hundred of the donors classified V segments as functional when productive rearrangements were above 56.7% and as segregating when the standard deviation between donors was above 5%. A statistical classification framework was developed to diagnose cytomegalovirus status using the catalog of TCR beta chain sequences. In a later analysis, TCR nucleotide sequences were compared against IMGT/GENE-DB human TR gene sequences so that V and J genes could be assigned. The TCRdist pipeline was used in a later analysis to assign CDR3 sequences and most-parsimonious VDJ recombination scenarios. A later analysis defined each TCR beta chain by its CDR3 amino acid sequence plus V-gene family, and excluded reads lacking a unique V-gene family. As a way to deal with suspected cross-contamination and a sequencing artifact, a later analysis dropped roughly 620 nucleotide sequences that were highly shared and had low generation probability. For each public chain, a later analysis derived a clonal expansion index from normalized ranks of inferred template counts within each repertoire. Generation probabilities in a later analysis came from a VDJ recombination model fitted to out-of-frame rearrangements, and those results were checked against IGoR. A later analysis scored TCR-TCR, TCR-HLA and TCR-CMV co-occurrence with hypergeometric tests, applying a repertoire-size bias correction to TCR pairs. False discovery rates were estimated in a later analysis by permuting HLA or CMV assignments 20 times. A later analysis grouped co-occurring TCRs with DBSCAN, adding TCRdist sequence similarity when clustering within HLA-allele-positive subsets. For co-occurrence clustering, repertoires with fewer than 30,000 or more than 120,000 public chains were excluded, along with roughly 5 repertoires with anomalous nucleotide sharing. As stored in TCRdb, this immuneACCESS dataset retains in-frame rearrangements with V and J assigned. A fraction of the clones does not appear; measured against another copy, unresolved V genes explain less than half of the discrepancy, and the remainder lacks a known reason. That table supplies the V and J calls and clone size; D and trimming were determined from the DNA. Here the sample has 110,000 or so clones; approximately 81% occur a single time. The ten largest clonotypes hold around 2.3% of the sample.

V ends up 5 bases short and J 2 bases short, with an unmatched junction base count of 11. The CDR3 starts with the cysteine, ends with the phenylalanine, and has 17 residues. The DNA shown is the 51-base CDR3, in frame from base 1. From a lookup of the germline V gene (reference sequence), CDR1 and CDR2 are SEHNR and FQNEAQ. The cohort comprised 670 or so healthy bone marrow donors. Cohort members were all nominally healthy when sampled, although unrecorded immune exposures were likely present. The donor was CMV seronegative and belonged to the group of around 400 seronegative cohort members. A peripheral blood sample was provided by each donor, and peripheral blood mononuclear cells were used for TCR beta sequencing. Genomic DNA extraction from the blood cell samples was performed with the Qiagen DNeasy Blood Extraction Kit.

The rearranged chain carries TRBV7-9 and TRBJ2-3; 9 junctional bases match TRBD1. The sequence was obtained from a woman between 35 and 50 years old in good health and CMV-seronegative. Sequencing was carried out using PBMCs. The DNA sequence is TGTGCCAGCAGCCTAAAACCGACAGGGGGGGTCACAGATACGCAGTATTTT. Translated, it gives CASSLKPTGGVTDTQYF.